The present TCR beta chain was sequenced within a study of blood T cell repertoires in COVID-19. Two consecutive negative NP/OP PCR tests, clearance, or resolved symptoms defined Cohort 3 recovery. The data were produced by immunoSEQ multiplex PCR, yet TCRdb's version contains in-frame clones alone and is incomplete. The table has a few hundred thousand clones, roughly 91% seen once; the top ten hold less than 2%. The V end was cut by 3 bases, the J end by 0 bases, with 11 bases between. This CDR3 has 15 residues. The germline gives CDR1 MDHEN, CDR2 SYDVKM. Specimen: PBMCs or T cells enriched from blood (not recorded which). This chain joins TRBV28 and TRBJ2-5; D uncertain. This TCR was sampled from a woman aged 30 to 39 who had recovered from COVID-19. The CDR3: CASSLVQAHQETQYF. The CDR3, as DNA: TGTGCCAGCAGTTTGGTTCAGGCCCACCAAGAGACCCAGTACTTC.